Listed below are T cell receptor beta chains from one sample, sequenced in a study of graft-versus-host responses after intestinal transplantation. These receptors' antigens are unknown. Measured with immunoSEQ multiplex PCR; TCRdb has only the in-frame clones, and not every one. The sample comprises roughly 110,000 clones, around nine tenths of which are singletons, and 0.2% to 0.25% rests with the top ten. The starting material was unstimulated CD4+ T cells sorted from spleen or lymph node cells, obtained before transplant. The receptors stem from a human donor who was the organ donor for an intestinal transplant. CDR3s include the opening cysteine and the closing phenylalanine or tryptophan. A D gene is named only where the DNA matches it firmly.

>TRBJ2-2|TRBV6-1|TRBD1
CASSEGDRGTGELFF
TGTGCCAGCAGTGAAGGGGACAGGGGGACCGGGGAGCTGTTTTTT
>TRBJ1-2|TRBV6-1|TRBD1
CASKQTGGDYGYTF
TGTGCCAGCAAACAGACAGGGGGAGACTATGGCTACACCTTC
>TRBJ2-5|TRBV19|NA
CASSGRQETQYF
TGTGCCAGTTCCGGGCGACAAGAGACCCAGTACTTC
>TRBJ1-1|TRBV28|NA
CASRGVSATEAFF
TGTGCCAGCAGGGGGGTGTCGGCCACTGAAGCTTTCTTT
>TRBJ2-7|TRBV7-2|NA
CASSLWRDPPYEQYF
TGTGCCAGCAGCTTATGGCGGGACCCCCCCTACGAGCAGTACTTC
>TRBJ2-5|TRBV30|TRBD2
CAWRADGRDETQYF
TGTGCCTGGAGGGCAGACGGGAGGGATGAGACCCAGTACTTC
>TRBJ2-3|TRBV30|NA
CAWSRRGGTDTQYF
TGTGCCTGGAGTCGGAGGGGAGGCACAGATACGCAGTATTTT
>TRBJ2-1|TRBV19|NA
CASSIVEFYEQFF
TGTGCCAGTAGTATAGTAGAGTTCTATGAGCAGTTCTTC
>TRBJ1-1|TRBV6-6|NA
CASLKGTEAFF
TGTGCCAGCCTAAAGGGCACTGAAGCTTTCTTT
>TRBJ2-7|TRBV11-2|NA
CASSRGWGQSYEQYF
TGTGCCAGCAGCCGCGGTTGGGGCCAGTCCTACGAGCAGTACTTC